This entry lists 23 T cell receptor beta chains sequenced from one sample in a study of type 1 regulatory T cells (dated by TCRdb to the early 2020s). Sequencing was carried out with an Illumina MiSeq. Using fastp at Q25 and MiXCR, TCRdb reprocessed the public reads and kept productive beta chains. Duplicate CDR3 protein sequences are folded into a single record with the most common DNA and genes. A total of approximately 42,000 distinct CDR3 sequences appear in this sample, 9% to 15% of them only once. The ten largest clonotypes hold approximately 8% of the sample. The antigens for these receptors are not known. The sequenced sample consisted of cultured non-Tr1 T cells, either the whole culture or a sorted T cell fraction (not recorded which). This specimen's cell subset or site label, per the study, means: non-Tr1 population from the T-allo10 product. The receptors were sampled from a human donor in good health.

A word on this clonotype: This could be a read error, since a much larger clone is one nucleotide away. The chain has TRBV20-1 and TRBJ1-2, with D unresolved. The germline CDR1 and CDR2 sequences are DFQATT and SNEGSKA (reference sequence). The CDR3 has 14 amino acids. The CDR3 nucleotides are TGCAGAGCTAGATCCCAAAGTCAAGGCGACGGCTACACCTTC. Translating gives CRARSQSQGDGYTF.

This clonotype was detected a few times. The V and J genes are TRBV7-2 and TRBJ2-1; 8 bases fit TRBD2. The length of the CDR3 is 16 residues. Per the germline V gene, CDR1 is SGHTA and CDR2 is FQGNSA. V dropped 1 base and J dropped 7; count of bases not matched to a gene: 9. The CDR3 protein is CASSLVSGTAGNEQFF. CDR3 coding DNA: TGTGCCAGCAGCTTAGTTAGCGGGACCGCTGGGAATGAGCAGTTCTTC.

This clonotype has ten or more counts. This chain joins TRBV7-9 and TRBJ2-7; D gene ambiguous. This CDR3 has 12 residues. V lost 3 bases, J lost 1 base, and 4 bases lay in between. Germline loops: CDR1 SEHNR, CDR2 FQNEAQ (reference sequence). The CDR3 DNA reads as TGTGCCAGCAGCTTTGTGTCCTACGAGCAGTACTTC. As protein: CASSFVSYEQYF.

This clonotype has only a few counts. This chain connects TRBV18 to TRBJ2-7, with D hard to call. This CDR3 is built from 15 residues. Germline V gene sequence: CDR1 KGHSH, CDR2 LQKENI. Trimming removed 3 bases at V and 4 bases at J, with 16 bases between. The CDR3 coding sequence is TGTGCCAGCTCACCCTCCCGGGTAGGGAATTACGAGCAGTACTTC. Protein product: CASSPSRVGNYEQYF.

V and J are TRBV6-1 and TRBJ1-3; TRBD1 matches at 10 bases. CDR1 is MNHNS and CDR2 is SASEGT in the germline V gene. The CDR3 length is 17 residues. J lost 3 bases, V lost 6 bases, and 11 bases had no gene match. The CDR3 spells CASRAKTGTGDGNTIYF. The DNA for the CDR3 is TGTGCCAGCAGAGCGAAAACCGGGACAGGGGATGGAAACACCATATATTTT.

This clonotype was counted at least ten times. The chain combines TRBV12-3 or TRBV12-4 with TRBJ2-5; 9 bases map to TRBD1. This CDR3 has 15 residues. The ends lost 5 bases at V and 4 bases at J; junction bases unmatched: 8. DNA for the CDR3: TGTGCCAGCAGTCGCACCGGGACAGGGTCAGAGACCCAGTACTTC. This encodes CASSRTGTGSETQYF.

J is TRBJ1-6 and V is TRBV20-1, with TRBD1 as a possible D gene (6 bases). V lost 4 bases and J 7 bases, leaving 17 bases between the germline ends. Looked up from germline, CDR1 is DFQATT and CDR2 is SNEGSKA (reference sequence). The CDR3 totals 15 residues. CDR3: CSAITGSGVNSPLHF. Here the CDR3 DNA reads TGCAGTGCTATCACAGGGTCGGGAGTCAATTCACCCCTCCACTTT.

The table lists this clonotype with many counts. This chain links TRBV28 with TRBJ2-3; D possibly corresponds to TRBD2 (5 bases). The V gene's germline CDR1 is MDHEN and CDR2 SYDVKM. Trimming pared 6 bases from V and 7 bases from J, leaving 17 bases between. The CDR3 runs to 14 residues. The CDR3 sequence is CASSLPGGAYTQYF. The CDR3, as DNA: TGTGCCAGCAGCTTACCTGGAGGCGCATATACGCAGTATTTT.

There are a few counts of this clonotype. This chain joins TRBV5-1 and TRBJ2-3; 7 bases are shared with TRBD2. The V gene's germline CDR1 is SGHRS and CDR2 YFSETQ. Germline trimming cut 0 bases from V and 4 bases from J; bases unmatched to any gene: 5. This CDR3 has 15 residues. CDR3 protein: CASSLEGRASDTQYF. The CDR3 DNA is TGCGCCAGCAGCTTGGAGGGGAGGGCCTCAGATACGCAGTATTTT.

The chain joins TRBV5-1 to TRBJ2-2; D unresolved. CDR1 is SGHRS and CDR2 is YFSETQ in the germline V gene. The CDR3 covers 15 residues. Trimming removed 0 bases from V and 5 bases from J, with 11 bases in between. In DNA form, the CDR3 reads TGCGCCAGCAGCTTGGCCCCCCCCCAAACCGGGGAGCTGTTTTTT. Protein sequence: CASSLAPPQTGELFF. Combining the CDR3 with reference TRBV5-1 and TRBJ2-2 gives the whole variable domain KAGVTQTPRYLIKTRGQQVTLSCSPISGHRSVSWYQQTPGQGLQFLFEYFSETQRNKGNFPGRFSGRQFSNSRSEMNVSTLELGDSALYLCASSLAPPQTGELFFGEGSRLTVL.

This chain connects TRBV12-3 or TRBV12-4 to TRBJ1-2; TRBD1 aligns across 7 bases. The J segment lost 5 bases and the V segment lost 1 base, leaving 1 base of the junction unmatched. This CDR3 is built from 13 residues. CDR3: CASSLGDRYGYTF. CDR3 DNA: TGTGCCAGCAGTTTAGGGGACAGATATGGCTACACCTTC.

This clonotype was seen at least ten times. V is TRBV29-1 and J is TRBJ2-3; D is possibly TRBD1 (6 bases). Trimming stripped 7 bases from V and 5 bases from J, with 13 bases between. The germline V gene has CDR1 SQVTM and CDR2 ANQGSEA. The CDR3 runs 12 residues. CDR3 residues: CSAQKQGDTQYF. The CDR3 DNA reads as TGCAGCGCCCAGAAACAGGGAGATACGCAGTATTTT.

This clonotype was seen ten or more times. V is TRBV13 and J is TRBJ2-2, with 8 nucleotides matching TRBD1. The V and J ends lost 5 bases and 6 bases, in that order; junction bases with no gene match: 11. Per the germline V gene, CDR1 is PRHDT and CDR2 is FYEKMQ (reference sequence). This CDR3 is 16 amino acids long. Here the CDR3 DNA reads TGTGCCAGCAGCCCACACGGGACAGGTACCGCCGGGGAGCTGTTTTTT. The encoded protein is CASSPHGTGTAGELFF.

The chain links TRBV7-2 to TRBJ2-1; D is unresolved. V was cut by 2 bases and J by 3 bases, with 11 bases left in between. Germline values: CDR1 SGHTA, CDR2 FQGNSA. CDR3 length: 15 residues. The CDR3 bases are TGTGCCAGCAGCTTACAGGAGAGTAACTACAATGAGCAGTTCTTC. Its translation is CASSLQESNYNEQFF.

This clonotype showed up many times. The chain employs TRBV6-6 and TRBJ1-6; the D gene is possibly TRBD1 (5 bases). From germline, CDR1 is MNHNY and CDR2 SVGAGI (reference sequence). This CDR3 contains 16 residues. V was clipped by 4 bases and J by 10 bases, with 20 bases between them. The DNA of the CDR3 is TGTGCCAGCAGTTTGCCTAGTGGGGGGGAAGGGTCACCCCTCCACTTT. Translated: CASSLPSGGEGSPLHF.

This clonotype occurred many times. The rearrangement links TRBV7-9 to TRBJ2-3; the match to TRBD2 covers 8 bases. V lost 5 bases, J lost 2 bases, and 3 bases stayed unmatched. Germline V gene lookup returns CDR1 SEHNR and CDR2 FQNEAQ (reference sequence). The CDR3 is made up of 14 amino acids. This CDR3 reads CASSPGLATDTQYF. The CDR3 DNA sequence: TGTGCCAGCAGCCCCGGACTAGCCACAGATACGCAGTATTTT.

By proportion, this clonotype is medium-sized (0.01 to 0.1%). The chain has TRBV11-2 and TRBJ2-1; D possibly corresponds to TRBD1 (5 bases). The germline V gene encodes CDR1 SGHAT and CDR2 FQNNGV. CDR3 size: 12 residues. V was pared by 5 bases and J by 6 bases, with 8 bases between. The CDR3 loop reads CASSPQGNEQFF. In DNA, the CDR3 is TGTGCCAGCAGCCCCCAGGGCAATGAGCAGTTCTTC.

This clonotype came up a few times. The rearrangement uses TRBV10-3 and TRBJ1-1; D is uncertain. Germline lookup yields CDR1 ENHRY and CDR2 SYGVKD. V was pared by 6 bases and J by 5 bases, with 10 bases between. The CDR3 covers 12 residues. The CDR3 nucleotides are TGTGCCATCAGAGAGATAGGGACTGAAGCTTTCTTT. The encoded protein is CAIREIGTEAFF.

This clonotype was picked up many times. V and J are TRBV24-1 and TRBJ2-5; the D call may be TRBD1 or TRBD2 (5 bases each). Trimming took 4 bases from V and 4 from J, leaving 12 bases between them. The length of the CDR3 is 14 residues. The V gene's germline CDR1 is KGHDR and CDR2 SFDVKD. CDR3 amino acids: CATSEGRGRETQYF. The CDR3 bases are TGTGCCACCAGTGAAGGTCGGGGCCGAGAGACCCAGTACTTC.

The J gene is TRBJ1-1, the V gene TRBV29-1, with D possibly matching TRBD1 (6 bases). Trimming stripped 2 bases from V and 10 bases from J, with 17 bases between. The germline gives CDR1 SQVTM, CDR2 ANQGSEA. CDR3 length: 13 residues. The CDR3 sequence: CSVERGTLSIAFF. In DNA, the CDR3 is TGCAGCGTTGAAAGGGGGACATTGAGCATAGCTTTCTTT.

This clonotype was counted at least ten times. The chain joins TRBV28 to TRBJ2-5, with 8 bases that match TRBD1. This CDR3 has 14 residues. Germline trimming cut 8 bases from V and 4 bases from J; bases unmatched to any gene: 9. Germline V gives CDR1 MDHEN, CDR2 SYDVKM. This CDR3 reads CASREPDRGETQYF. The CDR3 nucleotides read TGTGCCAGCCGAGAACCCGACAGGGGAGAGACCCAGTACTTC.

This clonotype has only a few counts. The rearrangement uses TRBV6-1 and TRBJ2-3; 13 bases fit TRBD2. V gave up 4 bases and J gave up 8 bases; unmatched junction bases: 6. CDR1 and CDR2 (germline): MNHNS, SASEGT. CDR3 size: 15 residues. CDR3 sequence reads: CASSGGLAGERTQYF. As DNA, the CDR3 is TGTGCCAGCAGTGGAGGACTAGCGGGAGAACGTACGCAGTATTTT.

The chain has TRBV30 and TRBJ1-1; D not certain. V was clipped by 3 bases and J by 11 bases, with 13 bases between them. The germline V gene has CDR1 GTSNPN and CDR2 SVGIG (reference sequence). CDR3 length: 11 residues. CDR3 residues: CAWSGGRAAFF. CDR3 sequence (DNA): TGTGCCTGGAGCGGCGGCCGGGCGGCTTTCTTT.